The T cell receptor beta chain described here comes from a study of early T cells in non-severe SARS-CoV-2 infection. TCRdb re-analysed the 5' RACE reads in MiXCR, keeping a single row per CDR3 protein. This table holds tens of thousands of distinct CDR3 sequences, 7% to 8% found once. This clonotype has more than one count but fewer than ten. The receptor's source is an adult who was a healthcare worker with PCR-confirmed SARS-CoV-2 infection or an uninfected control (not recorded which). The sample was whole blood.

The CDR3 is CSARDLPGVSGRHSYEQYF. The CDR3 nucleotides are TGCAGTGCTAGAGATTTACCGGGGGTGTCGGGCCGTCACTCCTACGAGCAGTACTTC. V is TRBV20-1 and J is TRBJ2-7; D is possibly TRBD2 (6 bases). Germline CDR1 reads DFQATT; CDR2 reads SNEGSKA (reference sequence). V gave up 0 bases and J gave up 0 bases, with 24 bases separating them. The CDR3 totals 19 residues.